This T cell receptor (beta chain) was captured by sequencing in a study of T cells after posttransplantation cyclophosphamide. Findings and limits, study-wide: Donor-recipient repertoire similarity was low at 1-2 months, rising over year one. After PTCy, TRB diversity resembled that of CNI/methotrexate controls.

Libraries were prepared by immunoSEQ multiplex PCR; TCRdb keeps only in-frame clonotypes and omits some of them. The profile shows 50,000 to 55,000 clones, about 86% of them singletons. About this clone itself: Its antigen is still unknown.

Germline V CDR1 and CDR2: MDHEN, SYDVKM. The CDR3 has 15 residues. V was cut by 8 bases and J by 5 bases, with 21 bases left in between. The V gene is TRBV28, the J gene TRBJ1-2; D is unresolved. Specimen: PBMCs. This sequence originates from a man aged 25 to 40 with a blood cancer, CMV-positive, and with a related stem cell donor. DNA of the CDR3: TGTGCCAGCTTCCCCGCTGGGAGCTGGAGGTATGGCTACACCTTC. Translated, it gives CASFPAGSWRYGYTF.